This T cell receptor beta chain came from a study of T cell repertoires in cytomegalovirus infection. TCRdb reanalysed the reads using MiXCR and keeps one entry per CDR3 protein. This sample has under 300,000 distinct CDR3 sequences, with more than 15% found just once. This clonotype has only a few counts. The junction departs from the called germline gene at one end, perhaps through a read error. Source material: CD8+ T cells from PBMCs. The TCR originated in a human donor in good health (CMV status not recorded). Some clones in this sample may be carry-over from other donors' samples.

The CDR3 DNA sequence: TGCAGCGTAGAAGGGACAGCCCCTGGGATAGCTTTCTTT. Protein product: CSVEGTAPGIAFF. J is TRBJ1-1 and V is TRBV29-1; 7 bases are a match to TRBD1. The CDR3 has 13 residues. The V gene's germline CDR1 is SQVTM and CDR2 ANQGSEA.